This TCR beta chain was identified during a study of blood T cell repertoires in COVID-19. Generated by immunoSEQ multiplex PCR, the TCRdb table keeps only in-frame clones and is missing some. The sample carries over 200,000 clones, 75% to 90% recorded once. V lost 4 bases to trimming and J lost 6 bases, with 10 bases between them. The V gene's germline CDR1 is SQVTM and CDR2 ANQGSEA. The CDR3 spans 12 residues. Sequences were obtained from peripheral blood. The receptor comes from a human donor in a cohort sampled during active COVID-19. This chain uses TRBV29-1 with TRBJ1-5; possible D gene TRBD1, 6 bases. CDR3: CSVAGEIQPQHF. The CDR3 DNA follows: TGCAGCGTTGCAGGGGAAATTCAGCCCCAGCATTTT.